Below are 15 T cell receptor beta chains sequenced from a single sample in a study of blood T cell repertoires in COVID-19. Clones were read by immunoSEQ multiplex PCR, and TCRdb kept only the in-frame ones, dropping some. The sample holds 150,000 to 170,000 clones, roughly 80% seen once. The sequenced material came from peripheral blood. Source of these receptors: a woman aged 60-75 years with acute or convalescent COVID-19.

The V and J genes are TRBV5-5 and TRBJ1-5; a weak D match, TRBD1 (6 bases). The CDR3 extends over 15 amino acids. V was pared by 0 bases and J by 6 bases, with 13 bases between. The germline V gene encodes CDR1 SGHKS and CDR2 YYEKEE (reference sequence). The CDR3 nucleotides are TGTGCCAGCAGCTTGGTGCCAGGGGTAGTTCAGCCCCAGCATTTT. It yields the protein CASSLVPGVVQPQHF.

This chain connects TRBV2 to TRBJ1-5; 9 nucleotides align to TRBD1. J lost 2 bases, V lost 8 bases, and 4 bases had no gene match. CDR3 length: 14 residues. CDR1 and CDR2 (germline): SNHLY, FYNNEI. CDR3 amino acids: CASLRTGGNQPQHF. For the CDR3, the DNA is TGTGCCAGCCTCAGGACAGGGGGCAATCAGCCCCAGCATTTT. Full variable domain (outside the CDR3, taken from reference TRBV2 and TRBJ1-5): EPEVTQTPSHQVTQMGQEVILRCVPISNHLYFYWYRQILGQKVEFLVSFYNNEISEKSEIFDDQFSVERPDGSNFTLKIRSTKLEDSAMYFCASLRTGGNQPQHFGDGTRLSIL.

V and J are TRBV5-1 and TRBJ2-5; the match to TRBD2 covers 10 bases. This CDR3 is built from 17 residues. V trimming: 4 bases; J trimming: 2 bases; junction bases outside the gene matches: 11. Germline assignment: CDR1 SGHRS and CDR2 YFSETQ. CDR3 DNA sequence: TGCGCCAGCAGCCTGGGGGCTAGCGGGGGTCTTCAAGAGACCCAGTACTTC. Amino acids: CASSLGASGGLQETQYF.

The chain employs TRBV5-4 and TRBJ2-7; D not certain. This CDR3 region has 14 residues. From germline, CDR1 is SGHNT and CDR2 YYREEE (reference sequence). The germline V and J ends were trimmed by 4 bases and 2 bases, with 13 bases remaining between them. CDR3 nucleotides: TGTGCCAGCAGCCCCGGTCCAACCACCTACGAGCAGTACGTC. Translated: CASSPGPTTYEQYV.

This CDR3 reads CATSDPHGDNYGYTF. The CDR3, as DNA: TGTGCCACCAGTGATCCCCACGGGGATAACTATGGCTACACCTTC. The chain links TRBV24-1 to TRBJ1-2; no clear D. V lost 3 bases, J lost 1 base, and 11 bases lay in between. Germline CDR1 is KGHDR and CDR2 is SFDVKD. The length of the CDR3 is 15 residues.

V gene TRBV9 combines with J gene TRBJ1-1; maybe TRBD1 (6 bases). Germline CDR1 and CDR2: SGDLS and YYNGEE. This CDR3 region has 15 residues. V lost 1 base to trimming and J lost 3 bases, with 13 bases between them. CDR3 region: CASSVYIGGDTEAFF. In DNA form, the CDR3 reads TGTGCCAGCAGCGTATATATAGGGGGTGACACTGAAGCTTTCTTT.

The chain has TRBV3-1 (or the pseudogene TRBV3-2) and TRBJ2-2; 9 nucleotides match TRBD1. Trimming removed 2 bases from V and 7 bases from J; junction bases left unmatched: 5. Germline loops: CDR1 LGHDT, CDR2 YNNKEL (reference sequence). The CDR3 totals 15 residues. CDR3 coding DNA: TGTGCCAGCAGCCAAAGGGACAGGGTTGTCGGGGAGCTGTTTTTT. It translates to CASSQRDRVVGELFF.

Here the CDR3 reads CASRDGASRNYGYTF. CDR3 sequence (DNA): TGCGCCAGCAGGGATGGGGCCTCCCGTAACTATGGCTACACCTTC. The rearrangement uses TRBV5-1 and TRBJ1-2; D might be TRBD1 (5 bases). CDR1 SGHRS and CDR2 YFSETQ come from the germline V gene. Trimming shortened V by 5 bases and J by 1 base, and 15 bases separated the two germline ends. This CDR3 contains 15 residues.

The chain has TRBV9 and TRBJ1-6, with a tentative D call TRBD1 (5 bases). The germline gives CDR1 SGDLS, CDR2 YYNGEE. V lost 2 bases and J 1 base, leaving 10 bases between the germline ends. The CDR3 runs 16 residues. CDR3 sequence: CASSVGGGSYNSPLHF. The CDR3 nucleotides are TGTGCCAGCAGCGTCGGGGGGGGGTCCTATAATTCACCCCTCCACTTT. Complete variable domain (other parts from reference TRBV9 and TRBJ1-6): DSGVTQTPKHLITATGQRVTLRCSPRSGDLSVYWYQQSLDQGLQFLIQYYNGEERAKGNILERFSAQQFPDLHSELNLSSLELGDSALYFCASSVGGGSYNSPLHFGNGTRLTVT.

The chain is built from TRBV5-1 and TRBJ1-2, with 8 positions matching TRBD1. The V gene end was trimmed by 5 bases and the J gene end by 7 bases; junction bases not matched to a gene: 16. The CDR3 has 16 amino acids. Germline CDR1 and CDR2: SGHRS and YFSETQ. The CDR3 spells CASSFENRGFITGYTF. The CDR3 nucleotides are TGCGCCAGCAGTTTCGAGAACAGGGGGTTTATAACTGGCTACACCTTC.

The genes are TRBV11-2 and TRBJ2-7; maybe TRBD1 (5 bases). With 1 base removed from V and 7 bases from J, the gap between germline ends came to 14 bases. CDR1 and CDR2 (germline): SGHAT, FQNNGV. There are 14 residues in the CDR3. Here the CDR3 reads CASSLGDRLGEQYV. The DNA for the CDR3 is TGTGCCAGCAGCTTAGGAGACAGATTGGGGGAGCAGTACGTC.

This clone appeared once. This chain joins TRBV7-6 and TRBJ2-5, with D perhaps TRBD2 (5 bases). CDR3 length: 16 residues. Germline V gene lookup returns CDR1 SGHVS and CDR2 FNYEAQ. The V end lost 3 bases, the J end lost 3 bases, and 17 bases lay between the germline ends. The CDR3 protein is CASSFPPRTGKETQYF. The CDR3 nucleotides read TGTGCCAGCAGCTTTCCTCCGCGGACGGGAAAAGAGACCCAGTACTTC.

This rearrangement joins TRBV19 to TRBJ1-1; D may be TRBD1 (6 bases). Germline V gene sequence: CDR1 LNHDA, CDR2 SQIVND (reference sequence). The CDR3 has 15 amino acids. The V end lost 5 bases, the J end lost 0 bases, and 13 bases lay between the germline ends. CDR3 residues: CASSVTGTLNTEAFF. The CDR3 nucleotides read TGTGCCAGTAGTGTAACCGGGACACTGAACACTGAAGCTTTCTTT.

The chain combines TRBV29-1 with TRBJ1-1; weak D call: TRBD1 (5 bases). Trimming took 4 bases from V and 6 from J, leaving 12 bases between them. CDR1 and CDR2 from the germline V gene are SQVTM and ANQGSEA. The CDR3 consists of 12 residues. The CDR3 loop is CSVGGVTSEAFF. The CDR3 coding sequence is TGCAGCGTTGGGGGGGTGACCTCTGAAGCTTTCTTT.

The V gene is TRBV11-2, the J gene TRBJ2-5; 14 nucleotides align to TRBD2. Trimming removed 4 bases from V and 7 bases from J; junction bases left unmatched: 8. The CDR3 contains 16 residues. The germline CDR1 and CDR2 sequences are SGHAT and FQNNGV. The CDR3 DNA sequence: TGTGCCAGCAGCTCGGGACTAGCGGGGGACAGAGGGACCCAGTACTTC. It codes for CASSSGLAGDRGTQYF. The whole variable domain, remainder taken from reference TRBV11-2 and TRBJ2-5, is EAGVAQSPRYKIIEKRQSVAFWCNPISGHATLYWYQQILGQGPKLLIQFQNNGVVDDSQLPKDRFSAERLKGVDSTLKIQPAKLEDSAVYLCASSSGLAGDRGTQYFGPGTRLLVL.